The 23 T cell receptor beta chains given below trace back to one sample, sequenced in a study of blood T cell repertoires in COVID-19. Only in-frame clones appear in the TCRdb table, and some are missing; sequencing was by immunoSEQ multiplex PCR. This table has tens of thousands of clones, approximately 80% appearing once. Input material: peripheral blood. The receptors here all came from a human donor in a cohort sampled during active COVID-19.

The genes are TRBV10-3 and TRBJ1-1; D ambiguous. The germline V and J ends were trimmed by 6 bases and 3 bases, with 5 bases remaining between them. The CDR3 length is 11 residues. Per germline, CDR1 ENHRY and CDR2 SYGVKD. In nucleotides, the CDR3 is TGTGCCATCAGAGCGCACACTGAAGCTTTCTTT. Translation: CAIRAHTEAFF.

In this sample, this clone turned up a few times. CDR3 coding DNA: TGTGCCAGCAGCTTGGGCGGGAGGGGCCTGACCTACGAGCAGTACTTC. Translated: CASSLGGRGLTYEQYF. V usage is TRBV5-4 and J usage is TRBJ2-7, with 9 bases identical to TRBD2. CDR1 and CDR2 from the germline V gene are SGHNT and YYREEE (reference sequence). The V and J ends lost 0 bases and 2 bases, in that order; junction bases with no gene match: 6. This CDR3 is built from 16 residues.

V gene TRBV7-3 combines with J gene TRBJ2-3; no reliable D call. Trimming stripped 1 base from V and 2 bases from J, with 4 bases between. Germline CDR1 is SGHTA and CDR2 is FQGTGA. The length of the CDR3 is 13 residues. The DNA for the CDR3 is TGTGCCAGCAGCTTAATCCTCACAGATACGCAGTATTTT. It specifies CASSLILTDTQYF.

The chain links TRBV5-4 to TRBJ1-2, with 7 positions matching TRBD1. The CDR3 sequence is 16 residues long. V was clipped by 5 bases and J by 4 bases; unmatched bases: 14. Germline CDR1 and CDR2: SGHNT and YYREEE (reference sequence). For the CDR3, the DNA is TGTGCCAGCAGAGGGGCACGGGACAGCAACCTCTATGGCTACACCTTC. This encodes CASRGARDSNLYGYTF.

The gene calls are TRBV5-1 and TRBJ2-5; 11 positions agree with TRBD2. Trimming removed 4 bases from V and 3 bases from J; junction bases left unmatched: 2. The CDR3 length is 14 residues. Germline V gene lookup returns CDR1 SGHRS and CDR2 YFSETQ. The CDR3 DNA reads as TGCGCCAGCAGCCATAGCGGGGGGGAAGAGACCCAGTACTTC. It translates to CASSHSGGEETQYF.

The chain's CDR3 is CASSHMNRNTEAFF. The CDR3, as DNA: TGTGCCAGCTCACATATGAACAGGAACACTGAAGCTTTCTTT. The V gene is TRBV18, the J gene TRBJ1-1; no clear D gene. Germline V gene sequence: CDR1 KGHSH, CDR2 LQKENI. The CDR3 has 14 residues. With 4 bases removed from V and 1 base from J, the gap between germline ends came to 10 bases. The variable domain in full, with the rest retrieved from reference TRBV18 and TRBJ1-1, is NAGVMQNPRHLVRRRGQEARLRCSPMKGHSHVYWYRQLPEEGLKFMVYLQKENIIDESGMPKERFSAEFPKEGPSILRIQQVVRGDSAAYFCASSHMNRNTEAFFGQGTRLTVV.

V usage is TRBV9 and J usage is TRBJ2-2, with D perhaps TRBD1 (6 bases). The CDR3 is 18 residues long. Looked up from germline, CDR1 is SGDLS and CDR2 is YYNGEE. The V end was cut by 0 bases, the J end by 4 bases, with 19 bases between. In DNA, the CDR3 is TGTGCCAGCAGCGTAGAGGTTGGCAGGGGTTTTGGCACCGGGGAGCTGTTTTTT. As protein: CASSVEVGRGFGTGELFF.

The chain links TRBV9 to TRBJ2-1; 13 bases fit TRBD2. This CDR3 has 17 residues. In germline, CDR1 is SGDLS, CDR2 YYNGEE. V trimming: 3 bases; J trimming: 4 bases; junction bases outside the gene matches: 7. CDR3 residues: CASSGTSGGLPYNEQFF. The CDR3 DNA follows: TGTGCCAGCAGCGGGACTAGCGGGGGCCTACCTTACAATGAGCAGTTCTTC.

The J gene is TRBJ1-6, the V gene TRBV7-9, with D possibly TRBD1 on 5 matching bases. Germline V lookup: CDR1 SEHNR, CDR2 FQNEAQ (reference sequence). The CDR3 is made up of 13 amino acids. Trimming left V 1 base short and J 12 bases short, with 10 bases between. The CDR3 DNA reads TGTGCCAGCAGCTTAGACGGGGGTCAACCCCTCCACTTT. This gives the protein CASSLDGGQPLHF.

As DNA, the CDR3 is TGTGCCAGCAGCCAGAGCCTCATTCCCGGGGAGCTGTTTTTT. Amino acids: CASSQSLIPGELFF. The chain has TRBV3-1 (or the pseudogene TRBV3-2) and TRBJ2-2; no clear D gene. Trimming pared 3 bases from V and 6 bases from J, leaving 11 bases between. CDR3 size: 14 residues. Germline-derived CDR1 and CDR2 are LGHDT and YNNKEL (reference sequence).

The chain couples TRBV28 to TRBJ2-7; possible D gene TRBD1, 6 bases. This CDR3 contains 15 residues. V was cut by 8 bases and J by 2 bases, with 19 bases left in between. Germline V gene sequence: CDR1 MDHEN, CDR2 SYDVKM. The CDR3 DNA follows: TGTGCCAGCCGTGGTCGGCGGACAGAGACCTACGAGCAGTACTTC. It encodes CASRGRRTETYEQYF.

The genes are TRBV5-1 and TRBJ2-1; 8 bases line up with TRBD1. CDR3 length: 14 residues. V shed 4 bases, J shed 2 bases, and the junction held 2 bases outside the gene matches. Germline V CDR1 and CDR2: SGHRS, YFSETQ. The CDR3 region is CASSEQGAYNEQFF. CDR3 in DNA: TGCGCCAGCAGCGAACAGGGGGCCTACAATGAGCAGTTCTTC.

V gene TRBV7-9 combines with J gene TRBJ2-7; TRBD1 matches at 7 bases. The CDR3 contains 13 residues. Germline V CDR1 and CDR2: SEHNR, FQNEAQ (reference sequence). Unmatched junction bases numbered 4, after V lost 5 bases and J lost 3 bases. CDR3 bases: TGTGCCAGCAGCCAAACAGGGGACTACGAGCAGTACTTC. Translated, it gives CASSQTGDYEQYF.

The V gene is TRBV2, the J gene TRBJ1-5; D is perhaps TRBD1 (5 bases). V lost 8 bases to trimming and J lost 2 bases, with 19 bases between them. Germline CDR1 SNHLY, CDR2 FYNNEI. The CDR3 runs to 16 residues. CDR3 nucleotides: TGTGCCAGCGAGTTGGGACTTCCAGTTGGCAATCAGCCCCAGCATTTT. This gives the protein CASELGLPVGNQPQHF. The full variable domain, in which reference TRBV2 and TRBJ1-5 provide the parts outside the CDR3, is EPEVTQTPSHQVTQMGQEVILRCVPISNHLYFYWYRQILGQKVEFLVSFYNNEISEKSEIFDDQFSVERPDGSNFTLKIRSTKLEDSAMYFCASELGLPVGNQPQHFGDGTRLSIL.

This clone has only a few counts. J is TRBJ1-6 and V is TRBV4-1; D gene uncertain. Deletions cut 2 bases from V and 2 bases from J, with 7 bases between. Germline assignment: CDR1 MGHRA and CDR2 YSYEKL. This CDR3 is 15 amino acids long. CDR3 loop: CASSQQDTYNSPLHF. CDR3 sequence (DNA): TGCGCCAGCAGCCAACAGGATACCTATAATTCACCCCTCCACTTT.

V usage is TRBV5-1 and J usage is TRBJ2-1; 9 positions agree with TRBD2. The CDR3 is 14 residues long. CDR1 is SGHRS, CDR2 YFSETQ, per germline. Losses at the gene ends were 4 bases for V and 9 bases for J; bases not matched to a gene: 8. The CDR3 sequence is CASSLAGRPSEQFF. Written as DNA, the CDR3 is TGCGCCAGCAGCCTAGCGGGGCGCCCAAGTGAGCAGTTCTTC.

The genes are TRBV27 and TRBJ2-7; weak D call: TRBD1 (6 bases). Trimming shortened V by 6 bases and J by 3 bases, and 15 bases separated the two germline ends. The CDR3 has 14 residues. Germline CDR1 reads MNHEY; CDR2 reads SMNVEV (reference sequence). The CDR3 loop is CASRGGGVNYEQYF. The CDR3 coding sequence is TGTGCCAGCAGAGGGGGTGGGGTAAACTACGAGCAGTACTTC.

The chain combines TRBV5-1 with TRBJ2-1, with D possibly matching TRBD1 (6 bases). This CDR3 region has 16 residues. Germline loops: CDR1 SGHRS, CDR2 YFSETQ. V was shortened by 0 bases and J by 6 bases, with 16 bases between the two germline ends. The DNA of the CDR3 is TGCGCCAGCAGCTTGGCTCCAACAGGGAGAGGCAATGAGCAGTTCTTC. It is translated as CASSLAPTGRGNEQFF.

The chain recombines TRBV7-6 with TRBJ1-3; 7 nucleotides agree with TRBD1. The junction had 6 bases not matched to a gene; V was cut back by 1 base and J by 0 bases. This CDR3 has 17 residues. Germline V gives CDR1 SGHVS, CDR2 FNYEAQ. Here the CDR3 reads CASSLEGAGPSGNTIYF. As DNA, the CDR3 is TGTGCCAGCAGCTTAGAGGGGGCAGGCCCCTCTGGAAACACCATATATTTT.

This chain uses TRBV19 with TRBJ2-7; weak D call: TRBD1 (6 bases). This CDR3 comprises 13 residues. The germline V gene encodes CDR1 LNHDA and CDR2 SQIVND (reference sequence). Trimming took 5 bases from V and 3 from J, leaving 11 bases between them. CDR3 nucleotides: TGTGCCAGTAGTGGGGGCGCCGACTACGAGCAGTACTTC. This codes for CASSGGADYEQYF.

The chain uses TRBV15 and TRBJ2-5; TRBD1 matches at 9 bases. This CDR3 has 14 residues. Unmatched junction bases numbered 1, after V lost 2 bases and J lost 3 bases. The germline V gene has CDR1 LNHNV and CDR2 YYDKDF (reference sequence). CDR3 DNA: TGTGCCACCAGCAGACGGACAGGGGAAGAGACCCAGTACTTC. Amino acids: CATSRRTGEETQYF.

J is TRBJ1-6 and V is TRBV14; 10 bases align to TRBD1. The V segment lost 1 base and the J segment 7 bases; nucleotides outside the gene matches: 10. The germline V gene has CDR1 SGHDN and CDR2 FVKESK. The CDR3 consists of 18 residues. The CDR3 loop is CASSQGLKTGGVNSPLHF. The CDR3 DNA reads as TGTGCCAGCAGCCAAGGCCTAAAGACAGGGGGCGTAAATTCACCCCTCCACTTT.

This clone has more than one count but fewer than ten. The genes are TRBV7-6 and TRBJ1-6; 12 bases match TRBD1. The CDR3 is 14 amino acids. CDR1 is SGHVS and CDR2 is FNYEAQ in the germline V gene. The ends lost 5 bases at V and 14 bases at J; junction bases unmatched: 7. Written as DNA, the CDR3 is TGTGCCAGCAGCCCCGGGACAGGGGGCGTGACCCTCCACTTT. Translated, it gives CASSPGTGGVTLHF.